The 23 T cell receptor beta chains below all came from one sample that was sequenced in a study of multiple sclerosis patients with progressive multifocal leukoencephalopathy. The repertoire was sequenced with immunoSEQ multiplex PCR; TCRdb's copy has only in-frame clones and lacks some. The sample contains 25,000 to 30,000 clones, approximately 89% of which appear only once. As to time point: time of PML onset. Sequencing was performed on PBMCs, taken from a patient treated with natalizumab. The receptors shown here come from a woman under 40 with progressive multifocal leukoencephalopathy.

This rearrangement joins TRBV28 to TRBJ2-7; D is possibly TRBD2 (7 bases). Trimming removed 11 bases at V and 4 bases at J, with 18 bases between. Per germline, CDR1 MDHEN and CDR2 SYDVKM. The CDR3 is made up of 13 amino acids. The CDR3 spells CAGRGSVDYEQYF. The CDR3 bases are TGTGCCGGGAGGGGGTCAGTAGATTACGAGCAGTACTTC.

This chain connects TRBV7-2 to TRBJ2-3; 9 bases line up with TRBD2. With 5 bases clipped from V and 3 bases from J, the junction kept 12 bases outside the gene matches. CDR1 and CDR2 from the germline V gene are SGHTA and FQGNSA. The CDR3 contains 17 residues. CDR3 in DNA: TGTGCCAGCAGCCTTAGACCGACTAGCGGATATACAGATACGCAGTATTTT. Amino acid sequence: CASSLRPTSGYTDTQYF.

This chain joins TRBV29-1 and TRBJ2-7; weak D call: TRBD1 (6 bases). V gave up 7 bases and J gave up 6 bases, with 13 bases separating them. CDR1 and CDR2 (germline): SQVTM, ANQGSEA. CDR3 length equals 11 residues. The CDR3 nucleotides are TGCAGCGCCCTGACAGGCGGCGAGCAGTACTTC. Translated: CSALTGGEQYF.

This chain joins TRBV29-1 and TRBJ1-1, with TRBD1 matching over 8 bases. The CDR3 runs to 13 residues. The junction had 4 bases not matched to a gene; V was cut back by 6 bases and J by 1 base. Germline CDR1 SQVTM, CDR2 ANQGSEA. CDR3: CSVRQGPNTEAFF. CDR3 DNA sequence: TGCAGCGTCAGACAGGGGCCGAACACTGAAGCTTTCTTT.

The gene calls are TRBV29-1 and TRBJ2-2, with D hard to call. The germline V gene encodes CDR1 SQVTM and CDR2 ANQGSEA. Trimming took 6 bases from V and 4 from J, leaving 9 bases between them. The CDR3 has 12 residues. CDR3 DNA sequence: TGCAGCGTCTCCTGGGGCACCGGGGAGCTGTTTTTT. Translating it yields CSVSWGTGELFF.

The V call is TRBV28, the J call TRBJ1-1; tentatively, D is TRBD1 (6 bases). The V end was cut by 4 bases, the J end by 4 bases, with 13 bases between. CDR1 is MDHEN and CDR2 is SYDVKM in the germline V gene. This CDR3 region has 14 residues. In nucleotides, the CDR3 is TGTGCCAGCAGTTCTACGGGACAAAGCACTGAAGCTTTCTTT. Translation: CASSSTGQSTEAFF. The full variable domain, with the rest looked up from reference TRBV28 and TRBJ1-1, is DVKVTQSSRYLVKRTGEKVFLECVQDMDHENMFWYRQDPGLGLRLIYFSYDVKMKEKGDIPEGYSVSREKKERFSLILESASTNQTSMYLCASSSTGQSTEAFFGQGTRLTVV.

The chain carries TRBV6-5 and TRBJ1-5; 9 bases are a match to TRBD1. Trimming at V came to 9 bases and at J to 7 bases, leaving 4 bases not matched to a gene. The CDR3 length is 12 residues. Germline V lookup: CDR1 MNHEY, CDR2 SVGAGI. The CDR3 DNA sequence: TGTGCCAGTTGGACAGGGGACCAGCCCCAGCATTTT. This sequence encodes CASWTGDQPQHF.

This rearrangement joins TRBV5-1 to TRBJ2-6; the match to TRBD2 covers 7 bases. The V and J ends lost 7 bases and 0 bases, in that order; junction bases with no gene match: 7. Germline assignment: CDR1 SGHRS and CDR2 YFSETQ. This CDR3 is built from 16 residues. CDR3 sequence reads: CASRLAAFSGANVLTF. The CDR3 coding sequence is TGCGCCAGCCGACTAGCAGCCTTCTCTGGGGCCAACGTCCTGACTTTC.

This sequence joins TRBV5-1 and TRBJ2-3; D may correspond to TRBD1 or TRBD2 (5 bases each). The length of the CDR3 is 18 residues. V dropped 4 bases and J dropped 3 bases, with 24 bases sitting between them. CDR1 is SGHRS and CDR2 is YFSETQ in the germline V gene. As DNA, the CDR3 is TGCGCCAGCAGCCCCGGACTTAGGGGAGCACTTTATACAGATACGCAGTATTTT. Translated: CASSPGLRGALYTDTQYF.

This clone showed up just a few times. CDR3 region: CASSDRDGYTF. The CDR3 DNA is TGTGCCAGCAGCGACCGGGACGGCTACACCTTC. The chain couples TRBV28 to TRBJ1-2; D is possibly TRBD1 (5 bases). V was trimmed by 6 bases and J by 8 bases, leaving 10 bases between them. CDR3 length equals 11 residues. Germline V lookup: CDR1 MDHEN, CDR2 SYDVKM.

Only a few counts were recorded for this clone. This chain connects TRBV7-9 to TRBJ2-2; D may be TRBD1 (5 bases). CDR1 is SEHNR, CDR2 FQNEAQ, per germline (reference sequence). This CDR3 region has 13 residues. V lost 5 bases to trimming and J lost 8 bases, with 12 bases between them. In DNA form, the CDR3 reads TGTGCCAGCAGCCCTCAGGGTCCAGGGGAGCTGTTTTTT. Translated: CASSPQGPGELFF.

The chain couples TRBV6-1 to TRBJ2-7; D is unclear. Germline values: CDR1 MNHNS, CDR2 SASEGT. V shed 5 bases and J shed 7 bases, with 12 bases lying between them. The CDR3 has 12 amino acids. CDR3 in amino acids: CASSLVGGEQYF. For the CDR3, the DNA is TGTGCCAGCAGTCTAGTAGGCGGTGAGCAGTACTTC.

This chain uses TRBV25-1 with TRBJ2-1, with D possibly called TRBD1 or TRBD2 (5 bases each). Between the trimmed V and J ends, which lost 9 bases and 7 bases, there was a span of 10 bases. CDR1 is MGHDK, CDR2 SYGVNS, per germline. This CDR3 has 11 residues. The CDR3 DNA reads as TGTGCCAGTGGGGGAGTGAATGAGCAGTTCTTC. Translated: CASGGVNEQFF.

In its sample, this clone was seen once. This chain joins TRBV2 and TRBJ2-7, with D hard to call. This CDR3 has 12 amino acids. Germline V gene sequence: CDR1 SNHLY, CDR2 FYNNEI. V lost 6 bases and J lost 1, with 7 bases in between. CDR3 sequence (DNA): TGTGCCAGCAGGGGTTATTCCTACGAGCAGTACTTC. This sequence encodes CASRGYSYEQYF.

The chain recombines TRBV6-5 with TRBJ2-3; TRBD2 aligns across 7 bases. Germline V CDR1 and CDR2: MNHEY, SVGAGI. This CDR3 has 14 residues. The trim removed 5 bases at V and 5 bases at J, leaving 7 bases unmatched. The CDR3 nucleotides are TGTGCCAGCAGTCGAACTTGGGGGGGAGATACGCAGTATTTT. It yields the protein CASSRTWGGDTQYF.

The genes are TRBV27 and TRBJ2-1; TRBD2 might be the D (6 bases). CDR1 and CDR2 from the germline V gene are MNHEY and SMNVEV (reference sequence). V dropped 0 bases and J dropped 3 bases, with 12 bases sitting between them. The CDR3 runs to 16 residues. The CDR3 here is CASSLSGAGYYNEQFF. CDR3 DNA: TGTGCCAGCAGTTTATCCGGGGCGGGATACTACAATGAGCAGTTCTTC.

This clone was counted a single time. The chain joins TRBV15 to TRBJ1-5; D not resolved. CDR1 and CDR2 (germline): LNHNV, YYDKDF (reference sequence). The CDR3 consists of 13 residues. The V gene lost 8 bases and the J gene lost 4 bases, with 12 bases spanning the gap. CDR3 DNA sequence: TGTGCCACCGCTGGCAGGTTGAATCAGCCCCAGCATTTT. Its translation: CATAGRLNQPQHF.

This clone was counted once. The chain uses TRBV6-6 and TRBJ2-5; 8 bases agree with TRBD2. With V trimmed by 6 bases and J by 4 bases, 7 bases remained unmatched. Germline V gene sequence: CDR1 MNHNY, CDR2 SVGAGI (reference sequence). This CDR3 is built from 14 residues. CDR3 amino acids: CASSRPGGGETQYF. CDR3 bases: TGTGCCAGCAGCCGTCCGGGGGGGGGAGAGACCCAGTACTTC.

The chain joins TRBV5-8 to TRBJ2-3, with a possible D match to TRBD2 (6 bases). The CDR3 runs 15 residues. The germline gives CDR1 SGHTS, CDR2 YDEGEE. Trimming removed 4 bases at V and 2 bases at J, with 14 bases between. The CDR3 spells CASSELEGATDTQYF. For the CDR3, the DNA is TGTGCCAGCAGCGAGCTGGAGGGAGCCACAGATACGCAGTATTTT.

CDR3 in amino acids: CASSYEQGRGSGYTF. In DNA form, the CDR3 reads TGTGCCAGCAGTTACGAACAGGGCCGCGGGAGTGGCTACACCTTC. This sequence joins TRBV6-5 and TRBJ1-2, with D possibly being TRBD1 (6 bases). V lost 2 bases to trimming and J lost 7 bases, with 17 bases between them. The length of the CDR3 is 15 residues. CDR1 is MNHEY and CDR2 is SVGAGI in the germline V gene.

This clone was recorded a few times. The chain uses TRBV10-3 and TRBJ1-4; D possibly corresponds to TRBD1 (5 bases). The CDR3 loop spans 13 amino acids. V dropped 3 bases and J dropped 7 bases, with 9 bases sitting between them. Germline V lookup: CDR1 ENHRY, CDR2 SYGVKD. In DNA form, the CDR3 reads TGTGCCATCAGTGATGACAGCAGTGAAAAACTGTTTTTT. Amino acid sequence: CAISDDSSEKLFF.

The chain is built from TRBV4-1 and TRBJ2-7; 7 bases are shared with TRBD2. V trimming: 4 bases; J trimming: 6 bases; junction bases outside the gene matches: 12. This CDR3 is 15 amino acids long. Germline CDR1 reads MGHRA; CDR2 reads YSYEKL. The CDR3 DNA reads as TGCGCCAGCAGCCCGGGGGGTTGGGGGTTCGGCGAGCAGTACTTC. It is translated as CASSPGGWGFGEQYF.

V and J are TRBV6-6 and TRBJ2-1; 11 nucleotides line up with TRBD2. V shed 2 bases and J 8 bases; nucleotides not matched to a gene: 5. There are 15 residues in the CDR3. The V gene's germline CDR1 is MNHNY and CDR2 SVGAGI (reference sequence). The CDR3 sequence: CASSYLAGGLDEQFF. The CDR3 DNA reads as TGTGCCAGCAGTTACCTAGCGGGAGGTCTAGATGAGCAGTTCTTC.